The source of this TCR beta chain is a study of T cells in tuberculosis. Study as a whole: Sequenced TCRs come from CD1B-GMM tetramer-binding T cells.

The time point denotes: new active TB diagnosis, blood taken before or within 7 days of starting treatment. The CDR3 contains 14 residues. In germline, CDR1 is SNHLY, CDR2 FYNNEI. J was trimmed by 9 bases and V by 7 bases; bases with no gene match: 10. Generated by immunoSEQ multiplex PCR, the TCRdb table keeps only in-frame clones and is missing some. Counted here are tens of thousands of clones, about 91% occurring once; the ten biggest clones make up 5.5% to 7.5%. The source is an adult with tuberculosis. Some clones in this sample may be carry-over from other donors' samples. The chain is built from TRBV2 and TRBJ2-1, with TRBD1 matching over 9 bases. Material: PBMCs, obtained at tuberculosis diagnosis. The CDR3 here is CASIPGQGFVEQFF. In DNA, the CDR3 is TGTGCCAGCATTCCGGGACAGGGATTCGTTGAGCAGTTCTTC.